These 27 T cell receptor beta chains originate from one sample sequenced in a study of T cell repertoires in cytomegalovirus infection. TCRdb itself ran the reads through MiXCR, one entry per CDR3 protein. The data show 150,000 to 200,000 distinct CDR3 sequences, about 20% seen once. The sample comprised PBMCs. These receptors all stem from a human donor in good health (CMV status not recorded). Some clones in this sample may be carry-over from other donors' samples.

This clonotype has at least ten counts. J is TRBJ1-1 and V is TRBV7-2, with a weak D call TRBD1 (6 bases). V gave up 5 bases and J gave up 2 bases, with 15 bases separating them. The CDR3 is 15 residues long. The germline gives CDR1 SGHTA, CDR2 FQGNSA. CDR3 residues: CASSPPAGANTEAFF. In DNA form, the CDR3 reads TGTGCCAGCAGCCCCCCCGCAGGGGCCAACACTGAAGCTTTCTTT.

The CDR3 region has the DNA TGTGCCAGCAGCTTACGTTCAAACACAGATACGCAGTATTTT. Translated: CASSLRSNTDTQYF. This rearrangement joins TRBV7-2 to TRBJ2-3, with D unclear. Germline V gene data show CDR1 as SGHTA and CDR2 as FQGNSA. Trimming cost V 2 bases and J 2 bases, with 8 bases left between them. The CDR3 totals 14 residues.

This clonotype has a handful of counts. This rearrangement joins TRBV15 to TRBJ2-1; 7 nucleotides line up with TRBD2. J gave up 8 bases and V 5 bases, and 15 bases lay outside the gene matches. Germline assignment: CDR1 LNHNV and CDR2 YYDKDF (reference sequence). This CDR3 has 16 residues. The CDR3 DNA sequence: TGTGCCACCAGCGGCGCCGGGACTACCAGTACGCATGAGCAGTTCTTC. Translating gives CATSGAGTTSTHEQFF.

This clonotype came up once. This chain connects TRBV7-6 to TRBJ2-7, with D possibly being TRBD1 (6 bases). The CDR3 loop spans 17 amino acids. V lost 4 bases and J lost 5, with 24 bases in between. CDR1 is SGHVS, CDR2 FNYEAQ, per germline. As DNA, the CDR3 is TGTGCCAGCAGCTCCAACGTGGGGACACCTGGTCCCCACGAGCAGTACTTC. It is translated as CASSSNVGTPGPHEQYF.

This clonotype has a handful of counts. The chain joins TRBV6-6 to TRBJ1-1; 7 nucleotides match TRBD1. Looked up from germline, CDR1 is MNHNY and CDR2 is SVGAGI (reference sequence). This CDR3 comprises 16 residues. With V trimmed by 0 bases and J by 3 bases, 7 bases remained unmatched. The CDR3 DNA reads TGTGCCAGCAGTTACTCTTCTGGGCAGGGGGACACTGAAGCTTTCTTT. This gives the protein CASSYSSGQGDTEAFF.

This clonotype was seen only a few times. The chain is built from TRBV6-2 or TRBV6-3 and TRBJ2-1; a possible D gene is TRBD2 (6 bases). Germline V lookup: CDR1 MNHEY, CDR2 SVGEGT. Trimming shortened V by 6 bases and J by 4 bases, and 16 bases separated the two germline ends. The CDR3 totals 15 residues. This CDR3 reads CASSRPGGVYNEQFF. In DNA, the CDR3 is TGTGCCAGCAGCCGCCCAGGAGGGGTTTACAATGAGCAGTTCTTC.

In its sample, this clonotype was seen many times. V gene TRBV11-2 combines with J gene TRBJ1-1; D unclear. Germline-derived CDR1 and CDR2 are SGHAT and FQNNGV. The CDR3 totals 13 residues. V lost 4 bases and J 3 bases, leaving 9 bases between the germline ends. The CDR3 loop reads CASSYSEYTEAFF. In DNA, the CDR3 is TGTGCCAGCAGCTATTCAGAGTACACTGAAGCTTTCTTT.

A remark on this clonotype: No conserved phenylalanine or tryptophan ends this CDR3, so it is likely a read error. J is TRBJ2-7 and V is TRBV12-3 or TRBV12-4, with a weak D call TRBD1 (5 bases). The CDR3 runs 14 residues. V was clipped by 3 bases and J by 4 bases, with 13 bases between them. This CDR3 is CASSLFRGRYEQYL. The CDR3 DNA is TGTGCCAGCAGTTTGTTTAGGGGAAGGTACGAGCAGTACCTC.

Only a few counts were recorded for this clonotype. V and J are TRBV12-3 or TRBV12-4 and TRBJ2-7; 12 nucleotides agree with TRBD2. The CDR3 has 18 amino acids. Trimming cost V 0 bases and J 5 bases; bases outside gene matches: 11. The CDR3 DNA follows: TGTGCCAGCAGTTTAGCGCTCCTAGCGGGAGGGCCCTCGGACGAGCAGTACTTC. This encodes CASSLALLAGGPSDEQYF.

This clonotype was seen at least ten times. The chain combines TRBV11-2 with TRBJ1-1; no clear D gene. Trimming removed 0 bases from V and 0 bases from J, with 8 bases in between. Per the germline V gene, CDR1 is SGHAT and CDR2 is FQNNGV. The length of the CDR3 is 15 residues. The CDR3 here is CASSLESSLNTEAFF. CDR3 coding DNA: TGTGCCAGCAGCTTAGAGTCTTCCCTGAACACTGAAGCTTTCTTT. The variable domain in full, with the rest retrieved from reference TRBV11-2 and TRBJ1-1, is EAGVAQSPRYKIIEKRQSVAFWCNPISGHATLYWYQQILGQGPKLLIQFQNNGVVDDSQLPKDRFSAERLKGVDSTLKIQPAKLEDSAVYLCASSLESSLNTEAFFGQGTRLTVV.

The table lists this clonotype with a few counts. The chain combines TRBV7-9 with TRBJ2-2; 7 nucleotides match TRBD2. Unmatched junction bases numbered 7, after V lost 5 bases and J lost 1 base. CDR1 is SEHNR and CDR2 is FQNEAQ in the germline V gene (reference sequence). The CDR3 has 16 residues. In DNA, the CDR3 is TGTGCCAGCAGCCCCCGGGAGGCAGTGAACACCGGGGAGCTGTTTTTT. Protein: CASSPREAVNTGELFF.

About this clonotype: Being one base from a much bigger clone, this may be a read error. V gene TRBV12-5 combines with J gene TRBJ1-5; possibly TRBD1 for D (5 bases). The V and J ends lost 7 bases and 2 bases respectively, with 9 bases between them. The germline V gene encodes CDR1 LGHNT and CDR2 FRNRAP. The CDR3 has 13 amino acids. In DNA, the CDR3 is TGTGCTAGTGCTTTAGGGGGCAATCAGCCCCAGCATTTT. Translation: CASALGGNQPQHF. Variable domain in full (rest from reference TRBV12-5 and TRBJ1-5): DARVTQTPRHKVTEMGQEVTMRCQPILGHNTVFWYRQTMMQGLELLAYFRNRAPLDDSGMPKDRFSAEMPDATLATLKIQPSEPRDSAVYFCASALGGNQPQHFGDGTRLSIL.

V usage is TRBV6-1 and J usage is TRBJ2-2, with D unresolved. From germline, CDR1 is MNHNS and CDR2 SASEGT. V was cut by 0 bases and J by 5 bases, with 10 bases left in between. The CDR3 is made up of 15 amino acids. The CDR3 here is CASSEAWLNTGELFF. The CDR3 DNA follows: TGTGCCAGCAGTGAAGCCTGGCTGAATACCGGGGAGCTGTTTTTT.

This clonotype appeared many times. This sequence joins TRBV2 and TRBJ1-2; 7 bases map to TRBD1. CDR3 size: 14 residues. Germline V gene sequence: CDR1 SNHLY, CDR2 FYNNEI. V trimming: 0 bases; J trimming: 6 bases; junction bases outside the gene matches: 4. The CDR3 here is CASSEAIGGNGYTF. Written as DNA, the CDR3 is TGTGCCAGCAGTGAAGCAATAGGGGGCAATGGCTACACCTTC.

The gene calls are TRBV18 and TRBJ1-4; D is unresolved. CDR1 is KGHSH, CDR2 LQKENI, per germline. The CDR3 runs 16 residues. Trimming pared 3 bases from V and 0 bases from J, leaving 11 bases between. The CDR3 sequence: CASSPTQLATNEKLFF. CDR3 bases: TGTGCCAGCTCACCTACTCAACTTGCAACTAATGAAAAACTGTTTTTT.

The CDR3 sequence: CASGGYNSPLHF. CDR3 nucleotide sequence: TGTGCCTCGGGGGGGTATAATTCACCCCTCCACTTT. This sequence joins TRBV12-3 or TRBV12-4 and TRBJ1-6; D possibly corresponds to TRBD1 (5 bases). This CDR3 spans 12 amino acids. V was pared by 11 bases and J by 4 bases, with 9 bases between.

In this sample, this clonotype turned up a few times. The rearrangement links TRBV7-2 to TRBJ2-7, with D perhaps TRBD1 (6 bases). Germline V gene lookup returns CDR1 SGHTA and CDR2 FQGNSA. This CDR3 spans 14 amino acids. V lost 5 bases and J lost 2, with 13 bases in between. In DNA, the CDR3 is TGTGCCAGCAGCAAGGGGACAATCCCCTACGAGCAGTACTTC. It translates to CASSKGTIPYEQYF.

This clonotype was seen more than once but under ten times. The chain combines TRBV30 with TRBJ1-5; D gene ambiguous. Trimming pared 2 bases from V and 9 bases from J, leaving 14 bases between. Germline V gives CDR1 GTSNPN, CDR2 SVGIG (reference sequence). CDR3 size: 13 residues. DNA for the CDR3: TGTGCCTGGAGTTTGGGGTACCAGCGGCCCCAGCATTTT. This sequence encodes CAWSLGYQRPQHF.

J is TRBJ1-1 and V is TRBV5-1; D remains ambiguous. Trimming shortened V by 8 bases and J by 7 bases, and 30 bases separated the two germline ends. CDR1 and CDR2 from the germline V gene are SGHRS and YFSETQ. This CDR3 has 17 amino acids. CDR3 DNA sequence: TGCGCCAGTACCTCCCTAGCTACGGGGATGCGGTTTAGTGAAGCTTTCTTT. It yields the protein CASTSLATGMRFSEAFF.

This chain joins TRBV28 and TRBJ2-5, with D unclear. Germline loops: CDR1 MDHEN, CDR2 SYDVKM. V was trimmed by 6 bases and J by 5 bases, leaving 10 bases between them. The CDR3 runs to 12 residues. In DNA form, the CDR3 reads TGTGCCAGCAGCGCTAAAAAGGAGACCCAGTACTTC. This sequence encodes CASSAKKETQYF.

This chain joins TRBV28 and TRBJ2-6; D possibly matches TRBD1 or TRBD2 (6 bases each). This CDR3 is built from 15 residues. In germline, CDR1 is MDHEN, CDR2 SYDVKM. V was pared by 7 bases and J by 1 base, with 11 bases between. The CDR3 DNA is TGTGCCAGCATTAGAGGGGGGTCTGGGGCCAACGTCCTGACTTTC. This translates into CASIRGGSGANVLTF.

This clonotype occurred a few times. The chain uses TRBV20-1 and TRBJ1-5; 8 bases match TRBD1. CDR1 DFQATT and CDR2 SNEGSKA come from the germline V gene (reference sequence). The CDR3 contains 13 residues. The CDR3 sequence: CSCRDRTNQPQHF. Written as DNA, the CDR3 is TGCAGCTGCCGGGACAGGACTAATCAGCCCCAGCATTTT.

This clonotype came up a few times. The chain couples TRBV29-1 to TRBJ2-5; no clear D. Germline lookup yields CDR1 SQVTM and CDR2 ANQGSEA. The CDR3 runs 15 residues. Deletions cut 0 bases from V and 5 bases from J, with 16 bases between. Here the CDR3 DNA reads TGCAGCGTTGAAGATCTTACTTTTTTTATGGAGACCCAGTACTTC. Its protein is CSVEDLTFFMETQYF.

This clonotype was seen at least ten times. The chain is built from TRBV7-2 and TRBJ1-5; D is perhaps TRBD1 (6 bases). The germline V gene encodes CDR1 SGHTA and CDR2 FQGNSA. The CDR3 is 16 amino acids. V lost 1 base and J 6 bases, leaving 16 bases between the germline ends. The CDR3 sequence: CASSLGTPGGGQPQHF. The CDR3 bases are TGTGCCAGCAGCTTAGGTACCCCCGGAGGGGGTCAGCCCCAGCATTTT. Together with reference TRBV7-2 and TRBJ1-5, the CDR3 gives the full variable domain: GAGVSQSPSNKVTEKGKDVELRCDPISGHTALYWYRQSLGQGLEFLIYFQGNSAPDKSGLPSDRFSAERTGGSVSTLTIQRTQQEDSAVYLCASSLGTPGGGQPQHFGDGTRLSIL.

This clonotype was seen repeatedly, ten times or more. This chain uses TRBV12-3 or TRBV12-4 with TRBJ1-1; D unresolved. Trimming removed 5 bases from V and 5 bases from J, with 15 bases in between. The CDR3 totals 14 residues. The CDR3 DNA is TGTGCCAGCAGTCCCATCCGGGGTGTGACTGAAGCTTTCTTT. It specifies CASSPIRGVTEAFF.

The genes are TRBV16 and TRBJ1-2, with D maybe TRBD1 (6 bases). The CDR3 length is 14 residues. Germline V gene lookup returns CDR1 KGHSY and CDR2 FQNENV. With 3 bases removed from V and 4 bases from J, the gap between germline ends came to 12 bases. The CDR3 nucleotides are TGTGCCAGCAGCCACTCAACAGGGACCTATGGCTACACCTTC. It specifies CASSHSTGTYGYTF.

In DNA, the CDR3 is TGTGCCACCATGGGGGCAGGGGGCTACGAGCAGTACTTC. This gives the protein CATMGAGGYEQYF. V gene TRBV5-8 combines with J gene TRBJ2-7; 7 nucleotides align to TRBD1. Germline trimming cut 9 bases from V and 3 bases from J; bases unmatched to any gene: 9. The CDR3 runs to 13 residues. Germline V gene data show CDR1 as SGHTS and CDR2 as YDEGEE. The whole variable domain, filled in from reference TRBV5-8 and TRBJ2-7, reads EAGVTQSPTHLIKTRGQQATLRCSPISGHTSVYWYQQALGLGLQFLLWYDEGEERNRGNFPPRFSGRQFPNYSSELNVNALELEDSALYLCATMGAGGYEQYFGPGTRLTVT.